This entry lists 32 T cell receptor beta chains sequenced from one sample in a study of shared T cell receptors in the human thymus. Here immunoSEQ multiplex PCR was the method, and the copy in TCRdb shows in-frame clones only, minus some. The table has over 450,000 clones, 75% to 85% seen once. This sample was also put to use in a study of human thymus T cells.

The sample was thymocytes. The receptors shown here come from a boy in the first two years of life with a congenital heart defect.

This chain uses TRBV14 with TRBJ2-5; 10 bases match TRBD2. Germline assignment: CDR1 SGHDN and CDR2 FVKESK. The CDR3 spans 17 residues. The junction had 9 bases not matched to a gene; V was cut back by 0 bases and J by 5 bases. This CDR3 reads CASSQDRPLAGEETQYF. Here the CDR3 DNA reads TGTGCCAGCAGCCAAGACCGTCCCCTAGCGGGAGAGGAGACCCAGTACTTC. The variable domain in full, with the rest retrieved from reference TRBV14 and TRBJ2-5, is EAGVTQFPSHSVIEKGQTVTLRCDPISGHDNLYWYRRVMGKEIKFLLHFVKESKQDESGMPNNRFLAERTGGTYSTLKVQPAELEDSGVYFCASSQDRPLAGEETQYFGPGTRLLVL.

This clone showed up just a few times. J is TRBJ2-1 and V is TRBV5-6; TRBD2 agrees at 8 bases. CDR1 and CDR2 (germline): SGHDT, YYEEEE. Trimming removed 1 base from V and 0 bases from J; junction bases left unmatched: 3. This CDR3 is 16 amino acids long. CDR3 loop: CASSLYGTSSYNEQFF. CDR3 in DNA: TGTGCCAGCAGCTTGTATGGGACTAGCTCCTACAATGAGCAGTTCTTC.

On this clone: A read error may account for a junction end that differs from germline. The genes are TRBV7-2 and TRBJ2-1; tentative D call: TRBD2 (5 bases). Germline CDR1 is SGHTA and CDR2 is FQGNSA. The length of the CDR3 is 11 residues. CDR3 nucleotide sequence: TGTGCCAGCAGCTGGAGCGGAGCTCCGGTCTTC. Its translation: CASSWSGAPVF.

This rearrangement joins TRBV10-1 to TRBJ2-1, with D unclear. The CDR3 spans 12 residues. The ends were cut back, 6 bases at V and 7 bases at J, with 10 bases in the middle. Germline V gene lookup returns CDR1 WNHNN and CDR2 SYGVQD (reference sequence). The CDR3 DNA sequence: TGCGCCAGCAGCAGCGATCCTAATGAGCAGTTCTTC. This encodes CASSSDPNEQFF.

The table lists this clone with a few counts. The CDR3 loop is CASSFLRSDTQYF. In DNA, the CDR3 is TGTGCCAGCAGTTTTCTCCGTTCAGATACGCAGTATTTT. The chain carries TRBV27 and TRBJ2-3; D is ambiguous. Trimming left V 3 bases short and J 4 bases short, with 8 bases between. CDR3 length: 13 residues. CDR1 is MNHEY and CDR2 is SMNVEV in the germline V gene (reference sequence).

The gene calls are TRBV10-3 and TRBJ1-2; TRBD1 matches at 7 bases. The CDR3 is 13 residues long. With V trimmed by 11 bases and J by 2 bases, 8 bases remained unmatched. Germline V gene lookup returns CDR1 ENHRY and CDR2 SYGVKD. The CDR3 sequence is CASKGDRNYGYTF. CDR3 bases: TGTGCCTCCAAAGGGGACAGAAACTATGGCTACACCTTC.

This chain uses TRBV4-2 with TRBJ2-7; TRBD2 is a possible D gene (6 bases). The CDR3 sequence is 16 residues long. Germline loops: CDR1 LGHNA, CDR2 YNFKEQ. Trimming left V 3 bases short and J 0 bases short, with 15 bases between. The CDR3 is CASSHPNSGHSYEQYF. The CDR3 DNA reads as TGTGCCAGCAGCCACCCGAATAGCGGCCACTCCTACGAGCAGTACTTC.

The rearrangement links TRBV27 to TRBJ2-3, with D possibly being TRBD2 (6 bases). Trimming removed 4 bases at V and 2 bases at J, with 16 bases between. This CDR3 spans 16 amino acids. The germline CDR1 and CDR2 sequences are MNHEY and SMNVEV (reference sequence). CDR3 loop: CASSSRAGPYTDTQYF. The CDR3 nucleotides read TGTGCCAGCAGTTCCCGGGCGGGACCTTACACAGATACGCAGTATTTT.

J is TRBJ2-1 and V is TRBV10-2; 9 nucleotides agree with TRBD2. This CDR3 region has 14 residues. With 8 bases clipped from V and 6 bases from J, the junction kept 8 bases outside the gene matches. From germline, CDR1 is WSHSY and CDR2 SAAADI. CDR3 residues: CASSKREDCNEQFF. CDR3 bases: TGCGCCAGCTCGAAGCGGGAGGACTGCAATGAGCAGTTCTTC.

This chain joins TRBV15 and TRBJ1-2; 7 bases agree with TRBD1. With 4 bases clipped from V and 6 bases from J, the junction kept 5 bases outside the gene matches. CDR1 and CDR2 from the germline V gene are LNHNV and YYDKDF (reference sequence). This CDR3 has 13 residues. The CDR3 DNA reads TGTGCCACCAGCACAGGACAGGTCGATGGCTACACCTTC. Residues: CATSTGQVDGYTF.

The V gene is TRBV29-1, the J gene TRBJ2-7; D may be TRBD2 (5 bases). V gave up 4 bases and J gave up 2 bases, with 15 bases separating them. Germline V gives CDR1 SQVTM, CDR2 ANQGSEA. The CDR3 consists of 14 residues. CDR3 bases: TGCAGCGTTGGCGACCTCGGGATACCCTACGAGCAGTACTTC. It codes for CSVGDLGIPYEQYF.

The chain has TRBV28 and TRBJ1-2; unclear D gene. Germline V CDR1 and CDR2: MDHEN, SYDVKM. Trimming pared 4 bases from V and 5 bases from J, leaving 17 bases between. There are 15 residues in the CDR3. CDR3 in amino acids: CASSSPTGKLYGYTF. As DNA, the CDR3 is TGTGCCAGCAGTTCACCAACGGGGAAACTATATGGCTACACCTTC.

V is TRBV15 and J is TRBJ2-3, with D perhaps TRBD2 (5 bases). This CDR3 is 13 amino acids long. V dropped 11 bases and J dropped 4 bases, with 16 bases sitting between them. From germline, CDR1 is LNHNV and CDR2 YYDKDF (reference sequence). CDR3 in DNA: TGTGCCTCGAAGAGGGCTAGCCCAGATACGCAGTATTTT. Protein product: CASKRASPDTQYF. The whole variable domain, remainder taken from reference TRBV15 and TRBJ2-3, is DAMVIQNPRYQVTQFGKPVTLSCSQTLNHNVMYWYQQKSSQAPKLLFHYYDKDFNNEADTPDNFQSRRPNTSFCFLDIRSPGLGDTAMYLCASKRASPDTQYFGPGTRLTVL.

J is TRBJ2-5 and V is TRBV7-9; D is uncertain. Germline CDR1 is SEHNR and CDR2 is FQNEAQ (reference sequence). The length of the CDR3 is 16 residues. Trimming took 0 bases from V and 2 from J, leaving 13 bases between them. The DNA of the CDR3 is TGTGCCAGCAGCTTAGCGCTCGGAGATGGGCAAGAGACCCAGTACTTC. It codes for CASSLALGDGQETQYF.

This clone was recorded once. The V call is TRBV5-1, the J call TRBJ2-1, with TRBD2 matching 7 bases. J gave up 2 bases and V 0 bases, and 2 bases lay outside the gene matches. Germline loops: CDR1 SGHRS, CDR2 YFSETQ. The CDR3 runs 15 residues. The CDR3 DNA is TGCGCCAGCAGCTTGGTGGCGGGAGCCTACAATGAGCAGTTCTTC. Translating it yields CASSLVAGAYNEQFF.

The chain recombines TRBV14 with TRBJ1-2, with 8 bases matching TRBD1. Germline CDR1 SGHDN, CDR2 FVKESK. With 6 bases clipped from V and 4 bases from J, the junction kept 16 bases outside the gene matches. CDR3 size: 17 residues. The CDR3 region has the DNA TGTGCCAGCAGTGGGGTCAGGGGGCGCATTAAGCCCTATGGCTACACCTTC. It encodes CASSGVRGRIKPYGYTF.

The chain employs TRBV5-5 and TRBJ1-1; no clear D. Germline V gene lookup returns CDR1 SGHKS and CDR2 YYEKEE (reference sequence). CDR3 length equals 15 residues. V was trimmed by 0 bases and J by 2 bases, leaving 11 bases between them. The chain's CDR3 is CASSLEFEGNTEAFF. DNA for the CDR3: TGTGCCAGCAGCTTGGAATTCGAGGGAAACACTGAAGCTTTCTTT.

V gene TRBV11-3 combines with J gene TRBJ1-4; D is perhaps TRBD1 (5 bases). Germline V CDR1 and CDR2: SGHNT, YENEEA. CDR3 length equals 15 residues. V shed 3 bases and J shed 7 bases, with 15 bases lying between them. The CDR3 loop is CASSFRTFGSEKLFF. The CDR3 bases are TGTGCCAGCAGCTTCCGGACATTCGGGAGTGAAAAACTGTTTTTT.

This chain joins TRBV29-1 and TRBJ2-6, with D possibly being TRBD2 (6 bases). The germline CDR1 and CDR2 sequences are SQVTM and ANQGSEA. The CDR3 is 14 amino acids. The germline V and J ends were trimmed by 4 bases and 2 bases, with 9 bases remaining between them. The CDR3 nucleotides are TGCAGCGTTGGAGCGGGTACTGGGGCCAACGTCCTGACTTTC. Protein product: CSVGAGTGANVLTF.

The rearrangement links TRBV5-6 to TRBJ2-5, with 7 bases identical to TRBD1. CDR3 length equals 17 residues. Germline values: CDR1 SGHDT, CDR2 YYEEEE. With 1 base clipped from V and 5 bases from J, the junction kept 14 bases outside the gene matches. The CDR3 sequence: CASSLIPHRGRVETQYF. CDR3 sequence (DNA): TGTGCCAGCAGCTTGATCCCCCACAGGGGTCGGGTCGAGACCCAGTACTTC. The full variable domain, in which reference TRBV5-6 and TRBJ2-5 provide the parts outside the CDR3, is DAGVTQSPTHLIKTRGQQVTLRCSPKSGHDTVSWYQQALGQGPQFIFQYYEEEERQRGNFPDRFSGHQFPNYSSELNVNALLLGDSALYLCASSLIPHRGRVETQYFGPGTRLLVL.

The table lists this clone with a count of one. The chain links TRBV2 to TRBJ1-2, with D uncertain. This CDR3 is 10 amino acids long. From germline, CDR1 is SNHLY and CDR2 FYNNEI. Between the trimmed V and J ends, which lost 7 bases and 3 bases, there was a span of 3 bases. The CDR3 DNA is TGTGCCAGCACCTACTATGGCTACACCTTC. Its protein product is CASTYYGYTF.

This sequence joins TRBV23-1 and TRBJ2-7, with 8 bases that match TRBD2. TRBV23-1 is known as an ORF, though its function is uncertain. The CDR3 has 20 amino acids. With V trimmed by 4 bases and J by 5 bases, 25 bases remained unmatched. This CDR3 reads CASSLPKGPPEGGRLDEQYF. Here the CDR3 DNA reads TGCGCCAGCAGTCTCCCGAAGGGACCCCCAGAGGGCGGGAGGCTGGACGAGCAGTACTTC.

This clone was seen a handful of times. The chain employs TRBV4-3 and TRBJ2-6, with a tentative D call TRBD1 (6 bases). This CDR3 has 17 amino acids. Germline V gives CDR1 LGHNA, CDR2 YSLEER. The V end lost 4 bases, the J end lost 2 bases, and 15 bases lay between the germline ends. CDR3 DNA sequence: TGCGCCAGCAGCCCACAGGGAAATATAGCTGGGGCCAACGTCCTGACTTTC. Protein sequence: CASSPQGNIAGANVLTF.

The chain carries TRBV9 and TRBJ2-5, with 11 positions matching TRBD1. The V gene's germline CDR1 is SGDLS and CDR2 YYNGEE. Trimming cost V 0 bases and J 4 bases; bases outside gene matches: 5. This CDR3 spans 16 amino acids. The CDR3 region is CASSVGLGQGAETQYF. The CDR3, as DNA: TGTGCCAGCAGCGTAGGACTCGGACAGGGGGCAGAGACCCAGTACTTC.

The CDR3 protein is CASSKTELPPSSYEQYF. The CDR3 DNA sequence: TGTGCCAGCAGCAAGACAGAGTTACCCCCGAGCTCCTACGAGCAGTACTTC. The chain uses TRBV21-1 and TRBJ2-7; the DNA was not used to check the table's D call, TRBD1. TRBV21-1 is termed a pseudogene. The CDR3 has 17 amino acids.

This clone was recorded a few times. CDR3 in DNA: TGTGCCAGCAGCTTCTCGACAGCACTAGCGGGAGGTCACAATGAGCAGTTCTTC. Protein product: CASSFSTALAGGHNEQFF. The J gene is TRBJ2-1, the V gene TRBV7-9; 12 nucleotides line up with TRBD2. The V and J ends lost 3 bases and 5 bases, in that order; junction bases with no gene match: 11. The germline gives CDR1 SEHNR, CDR2 FQNEAQ (reference sequence). The CDR3 totals 18 residues.

A remark on this clone: Other DNA sequences in the sample encode the same CDR3. The chain uses TRBV7-6 and TRBJ2-5, with a possible D match to TRBD2 (6 bases). This CDR3 comprises 15 residues. Trimming took off 1 base at V and 5 bases at J, with 14 bases between the two ends. Germline assignment: CDR1 SGHVS and CDR2 FNYEAQ. The CDR3 reads CASSLEVLGGETQYF. In DNA, the CDR3 is TGTGCCAGCAGCTTAGAAGTCCTAGGAGGGGAGACCCAGTACTTC.

The chain links TRBV14 to TRBJ2-4; 14 bases align to TRBD2. Looked up from germline, CDR1 is SGHDN and CDR2 is FVKESK. Trimming at V came to 0 bases and at J to 0 bases, leaving 7 bases not matched to a gene. This CDR3 has 20 residues. CDR3 in amino acids: CASSQDRGTSGRLAKNIQYF. As DNA, the CDR3 is TGTGCCAGCAGCCAAGATCGCGGGACTAGCGGGAGACTAGCCAAAAACATTCAGTACTTC.

The rearrangement uses TRBV5-1 and TRBJ1-1; 11 bases are a match to TRBD1. In germline, CDR1 is SGHRS, CDR2 YFSETQ. This CDR3 has 18 amino acids. V trimming: 0 bases; J trimming: 1 base; junction bases outside the gene matches: 8. CDR3: CASSLVGWDRGTNTEAFF. CDR3 bases: TGCGCCAGCAGCTTGGTAGGCTGGGACAGGGGGACGAACACTGAAGCTTTCTTT.

This chain uses TRBV27 with TRBJ2-1; possibly TRBD2 for D (6 bases). Germline V lookup: CDR1 MNHEY, CDR2 SMNVEV (reference sequence). The CDR3 covers 16 residues. V was trimmed by 5 bases and J by 8 bases, leaving 22 bases between them. DNA of the CDR3: TGTGCCAGCAGTCCCGACAAACCGACTAGTATCTATGAGCAGTTCTTC. As protein: CASSPDKPTSIYEQFF.

The J gene is TRBJ2-2, the V gene TRBV9; 8 bases align to TRBD1. The V and J ends lost 0 bases and 0 bases, in that order; junction bases with no gene match: 10. The CDR3 sequence is 19 residues long. Germline CDR1 and CDR2: SGDLS and YYNGEE. In DNA form, the CDR3 reads TGTGCCAGCAGCGTAGAGGGGGGCCGGGACAGGACGAACACCGGGGAGCTGTTTTTT. Amino acid sequence: CASSVEGGRDRTNTGELFF.

The rearrangement links TRBV2 to TRBJ2-5; 9 bases fit TRBD2. Per the germline V gene, CDR1 is SNHLY and CDR2 is FYNNEI. V trimming: 3 bases; J trimming: 5 bases; junction bases outside the gene matches: 10. The CDR3 loop spans 16 amino acids. This CDR3 reads CASSDTNSGSGETQYF. CDR3 nucleotides: TGTGCCAGCAGTGATACGAATAGCGGGAGCGGGGAGACCCAGTACTTC.